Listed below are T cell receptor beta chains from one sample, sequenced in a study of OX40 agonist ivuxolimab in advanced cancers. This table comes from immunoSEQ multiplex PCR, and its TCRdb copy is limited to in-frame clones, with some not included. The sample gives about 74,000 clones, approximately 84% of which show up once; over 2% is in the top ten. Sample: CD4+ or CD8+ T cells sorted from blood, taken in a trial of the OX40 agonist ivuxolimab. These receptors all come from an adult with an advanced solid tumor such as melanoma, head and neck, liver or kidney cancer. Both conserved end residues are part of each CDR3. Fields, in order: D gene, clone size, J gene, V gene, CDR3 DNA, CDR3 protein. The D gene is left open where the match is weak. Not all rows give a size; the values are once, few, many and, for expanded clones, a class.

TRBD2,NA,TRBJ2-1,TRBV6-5,TGTGCCAGCAGAGGGACTAGCGGGGGTGAGCAGTTCTTC,CASRGTSGGEQFF
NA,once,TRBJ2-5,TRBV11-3,TGTGCCAGCAGCTTGAACCAAGAGACCCAGTACTTC,CASSLNQETQYF
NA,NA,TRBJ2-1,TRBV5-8,TGTGCCAGCAGCTTGGACCTAGTCCCTTCCTACAATGAGCAGTTCTTC,CASSLDLVPSYNEQFF
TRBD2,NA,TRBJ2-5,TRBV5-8,TGTGCCAGCAGCTTGGGGCTAGCGGGAGGCCAAGAGACCCAGTACTTC,CASSLGLAGGQETQYF
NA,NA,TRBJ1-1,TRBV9,TGTGCCAGCAGCCCCCAGGGCAGGTCGGCCACTGAAGCTTTCTTT,CASSPQGRSATEAFF
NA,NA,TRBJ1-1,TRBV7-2,TGTGCCAGCAGCTTAGCAGTATCAGGGTTAACGGGGGAAGCTTTCTTT,CASSLAVSGLTGEAFF
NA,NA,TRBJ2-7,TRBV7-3,TGTGCCAGCAGCTTTGGACCCCAACTTGTCTACGAGCAGTACTTC,CASSFGPQLVYEQYF
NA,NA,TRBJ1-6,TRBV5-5,TGTGCCAGCTCGATCACGGGGGGAGTACGGTCACCCCTCCACTTT,CASSITGGVRSPLHF
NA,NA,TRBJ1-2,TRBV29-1,TGCAGCGTTGGGCACCCCAAGGATGGCTACACCTTC,CSVGHPKDGYTF
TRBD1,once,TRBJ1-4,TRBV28,TGTGCCAGCAGGTCCTCAGGGGGCTTCTCTAATGAAAAACTGTTTTTT,CASRSSGGFSNEKLFF
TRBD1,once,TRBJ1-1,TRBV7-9,TGTGCCAGCAGCCGACGACAGGGGGCGAGTGAAGCTTTCTTT,CASSRRQGASEAFF
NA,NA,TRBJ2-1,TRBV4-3,TGCGCCAGCAGCCGCCAGGATATCTCCTACAATGAGCAGTTCTTC,CASSRQDISYNEQFF
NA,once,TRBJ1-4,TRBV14,TGTGCCAGCAGCCCATCTCAGGGCCTATCATGGGAAAAACTGTTTTTT,CASSPSQGLSWEKLFF
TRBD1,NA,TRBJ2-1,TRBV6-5,TGTGCCAGCAGGCCTGACAGGGGACCTAACAATGAGCAGTTCTTC,CASRPDRGPNNEQFF
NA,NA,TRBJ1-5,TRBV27,TGTGCCAGCAGTCTCCAGGGAGATCAGCCCCAGCATTTT,CASSLQGDQPQHF
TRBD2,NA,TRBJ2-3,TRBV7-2,TGTGCCAGCAGCTTAGCGGCCGCGGGGGGGACAGATACGCAGTATTTT,CASSLAAAGGTDTQYF
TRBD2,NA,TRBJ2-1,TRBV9,TGTGCCAGCAGCACCTTACTAGCGGGGACCTACAATGAGCAGTTCTTC,CASSTLLAGTYNEQFF
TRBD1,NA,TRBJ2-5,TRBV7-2,TGTGCCAGCACCATAGGACCGGGACAGGGTATCTCGGGAGAGACCCAGTACTTC,CASTIGPGQGISGETQYF
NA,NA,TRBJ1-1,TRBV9,TGTGCCAGCAGCGGGGGAGGGACTGCCGGCACTGAAGCTTTCTTT,CASSGGGTAGTEAFF
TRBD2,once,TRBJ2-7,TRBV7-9,TGTGCCAGCAGCTTAGCGACAAGCGGGAGTCGCGCCTACGAGCAGTACTTC,CASSLATSGSRAYEQYF
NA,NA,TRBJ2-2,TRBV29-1,TGCAGCGTGATGGACCCCGGGGAGCTGTTTTTT,CSVMDPGELFF
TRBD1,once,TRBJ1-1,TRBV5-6,TGTGCCAGCAGCGGGACAGGTAGGACTGAAGCTTTCTTT,CASSGTGRTEAFF
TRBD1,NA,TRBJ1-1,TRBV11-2,TGTGCCAGCAGCCCAAGGACAGGTCCGAACACTGAAGCTTTCTTT,CASSPRTGPNTEAFF
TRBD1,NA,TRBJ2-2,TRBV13,TGTGCCAGCAGCGGGGGACAGGGGACCACCGGGGAGCTGTTTTTT,CASSGGQGTTGELFF
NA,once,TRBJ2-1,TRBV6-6,TGTGCCAGCAGTGCAGGGTCTGATGAGCAGTTCTTC,CASSAGSDEQFF
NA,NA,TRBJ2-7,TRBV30,TGTGCCTGGAATACCCAGGGGAGAGAGCAGTACTTC,CAWNTQGREQYF
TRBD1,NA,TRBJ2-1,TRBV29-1,TGCAGCGTTGAAGCCTCCGGGACAGTGCAGTTCTTC,CSVEASGTVQFF
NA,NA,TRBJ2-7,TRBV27,TGTGCCAGCAGTTTATCGCGGCGGGGCTACGAGCAGTACTTC,CASSLSRRGYEQYF
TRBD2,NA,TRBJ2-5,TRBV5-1,TGCGCCAGCAGCTTGCGTGGGGAGGGGTCGGGTGAGACCCAGTACTTC,CASSLRGEGSGETQYF
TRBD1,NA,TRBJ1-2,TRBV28,TGTGCCAGCAGTATCCCAGGGGGCCGCGGCTACACCTTC,CASSIPGGRGYTF
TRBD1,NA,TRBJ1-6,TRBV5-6,TGTGCCAGCAGCTTGGGACAGGGGAACAATTCACCCCTCCACTTT,CASSLGQGNNSPLHF
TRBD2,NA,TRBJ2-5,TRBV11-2,TGTGCCAGCAGCGCCGCCGGGACTAGTCTAGAGACCCAGTACTTC,CASSAAGTSLETQYF
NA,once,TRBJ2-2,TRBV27,TGTGCCAGCAGTAGGGTGGGGGTGAACACCGGGGAGCTGTTTTTT,CASSRVGVNTGELFF
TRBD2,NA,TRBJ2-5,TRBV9,TGTGCCAGCAGCGTAGCGTCGGGGGGACAAGAGACCCAGTACTTC,CASSVASGGQETQYF
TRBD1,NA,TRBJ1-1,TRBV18,TGTGCCAGCTCACCAACGACGACAGGGCCTGAAGCTTTCTTT,CASSPTTTGPEAFF
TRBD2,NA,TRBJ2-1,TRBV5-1,TGCGCCAGCAGCCCGGGACTAGCGGGAGCGCGCTCCTACAATGAGCAGTTCTTC,CASSPGLAGARSYNEQFF
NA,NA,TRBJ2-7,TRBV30,TGTGCCTCTGGTAGGGGGGGAAGCTCCTACGAGCAGTACTTC,CASGRGGSSYEQYF
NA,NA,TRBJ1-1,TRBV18,TGTGCCAGCTCACCTACAGGGACACAGAACACTGAAGCTTTCTTT,CASSPTGTQNTEAFF
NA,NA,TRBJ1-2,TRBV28,TGTGCGAGCCACAAGGGGTCTAACTATGGCTACACCTTC,CASHKGSNYGYTF
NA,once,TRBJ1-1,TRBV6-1,TGTGCCAGCAGTGAACGGGGGATTAGGGACGGCACAGCTTTCTTT,CASSERGIRDGTAFF
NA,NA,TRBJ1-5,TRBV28,TGTGCCAGCACCCCGGGGGCAGTCCAGCCCCAGCATTTT,CASTPGAVQPQHF
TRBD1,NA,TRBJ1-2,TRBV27,TGTGCCAGCAGACCGGGACAGGGACTCCATGGCTACACCTTC,CASRPGQGLHGYTF
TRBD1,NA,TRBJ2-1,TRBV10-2,TGCGCCAGCAGGAAACCGGGACAGGGGTTGTACAATGAGCAGTTCTTC,CASRKPGQGLYNEQFF
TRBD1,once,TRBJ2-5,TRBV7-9,TGTGCCAGCAGCCTCCAACAGGGGATAGGGGAGACCCAGTACTTC,CASSLQQGIGETQYF
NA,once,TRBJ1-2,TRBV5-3,TGTGCCAGAAGCTTGTTACAGGCGCTAGAAGGCTACACCTTC,CARSLLQALEGYTF
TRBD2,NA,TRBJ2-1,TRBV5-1,TGCGCCAGCAGCTTGGTTAGCGGGAGGGTCTACAATGAGCAGTTCTTC,CASSLVSGRVYNEQFF
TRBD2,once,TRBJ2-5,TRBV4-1,TGCGCCAGCAGCCACCGACTAGCGCTCCGAGAGACCCAGTACTTC,CASSHRLALRETQYF
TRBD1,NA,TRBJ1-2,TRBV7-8,TGTGCCAGCAGCTGGCGACAGGGGGGATATGGCTACACCTTC,CASSWRQGGYGYTF
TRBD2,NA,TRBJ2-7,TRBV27,TGTGCCAGCAGTTTGTCTTACCCCGGGACTAGCTCCTACGAGCAGTACTTC,CASSLSYPGTSSYEQYF
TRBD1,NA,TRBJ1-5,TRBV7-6,TGTGCCAGCAGCTTAACCCCGGGACAGAAGAATCAGCCCCAGCATTTT,CASSLTPGQKNQPQHF